Listed here are 20 T cell receptor beta chains from one sample, sequenced in a study of cytomegalovirus exposure and HLA in healthy donors. PCR primers comprised 60 Vbeta and 13 Jbeta primers. The method was immunoSEQ multiplex PCR; TCRdb's version includes in-frame clones alone and lacks a portion of them. The data hold 150,000 to 200,000 clones, with around 74% observed a single time. Material: PBMCs. Receptor source: a female donor in good health and CMV-seronegative.

The CDR3 sequence is CASSPLGAGNSPLHF. CDR3 DNA sequence: TGCGCCAGCAGCCCGCTCGGGGCGGGGAATTCACCCCTCCACTTT. This chain uses TRBV5-1 with TRBJ1-6; possible D gene TRBD1, 5 bases. The CDR3 is made up of 15 amino acids. The V end was cut by 4 bases, the J end by 7 bases, with 15 bases between. Germline V CDR1 and CDR2: SGHRS, YFSETQ.

The chain has TRBV5-6 and TRBJ2-3; D is perhaps TRBD1 (6 bases). The CDR3 has 14 amino acids. Germline V gene lookup returns CDR1 SGHDT and CDR2 YYEEEE. With 3 bases removed from V and 2 bases from J, the gap between germline ends came to 10 bases. The DNA of the CDR3 is TGTGCCAGCAGCTCCACAGGGTCCACAGATACGCAGTATTTT. Residues: CASSSTGSTDTQYF. Drawing the rest from reference TRBV5-6 and TRBJ2-3, the complete variable domain is DAGVTQSPTHLIKTRGQQVTLRCSPKSGHDTVSWYQQALGQGPQFIFQYYEEEERQRGNFPDRFSGHQFPNYSSELNVNALLLGDSALYLCASSSTGSTDTQYFGPGTRLTVL.

The chain uses TRBV18 and TRBJ1-2, with D perhaps TRBD1 (6 bases). Per germline, CDR1 KGHSH and CDR2 LQKENI. The V and J ends lost 6 bases and 0 bases respectively, with 14 bases between them. The CDR3 contains 15 residues. The CDR3 DNA sequence: TGTGCCAGCTCTCAGGACAGCGCAGCTAACTATGGCTACACCTTC. Translated: CASSQDSAANYGYTF.

The chain joins TRBV4-2 to TRBJ1-6; D may be TRBD1 (6 bases). This CDR3 is 17 amino acids long. V was trimmed by 4 bases and J by 5 bases, leaving 18 bases between them. From germline, CDR1 is LGHNA and CDR2 YNFKEQ. In DNA, the CDR3 is TGTGCCAGCAGCCCCCTGGAAGGGGGTCAAGATAATTCACCCCTCCACTTT. Translation: CASSPLEGGQDNSPLHF.

This clone was found once. The chain is built from TRBV7-8 and TRBJ1-1, with 7 bases that match TRBD1. Per germline, CDR1 SGHVS and CDR2 FQNEAQ. The CDR3 runs 14 residues. Trimming took 1 base from V and 11 from J; bases not matched to a gene: 10. CDR3 protein: CASSLVQGTHWAFF. CDR3 DNA sequence: TGTGCCAGCAGCTTAGTACAGGGGACGCACTGGGCTTTCTTT.

This chain connects TRBV15 to TRBJ2-5; 7 bases align to TRBD1. V trimming: 4 bases; J trimming: 5 bases; junction bases outside the gene matches: 4. The CDR3 is made up of 13 amino acids. Germline CDR1 is LNHNV and CDR2 is YYDKDF (reference sequence). The CDR3 here is CATSTRQGETQYF. CDR3 DNA sequence: TGTGCCACCAGCACCAGACAGGGCGAGACCCAGTACTTC.

V usage is TRBV11-1 and J usage is TRBJ1-3; maybe TRBD1 (5 bases). Trimming left V 2 bases short and J 0 bases short, with 11 bases between. The CDR3 length is 16 residues. Germline loops: CDR1 SGHAT, CDR2 FQDESV (reference sequence). The CDR3: CASSLTRQSSGNTIYF. The CDR3 nucleotides are TGTGCCAGCAGCTTAACCAGACAGAGCTCTGGAAACACCATATATTTT.

V and J are TRBV5-1 and TRBJ1-4; a possible D gene is TRBD1 (5 bases). CDR1 and CDR2 from the germline V gene are SGHRS and YFSETQ. Deletions cut 4 bases from V and 2 bases from J, with 12 bases between. This CDR3 is built from 15 residues. CDR3 DNA sequence: TGCGCCAGCAGCCACCGGGACTTTACTAATGAAAAACTGTTTTTT. It translates to CASSHRDFTNEKLFF. The full variable domain, completed using reference TRBV5-1 and TRBJ1-4, is KAGVTQTPRYLIKTRGQQVTLSCSPISGHRSVSWYQQTPGQGLQFLFEYFSETQRNKGNFPGRFSGRQFSNSRSEMNVSTLELGDSALYLCASSHRDFTNEKLFFGSGTQLSVL.

J is TRBJ1-3 and V is TRBV18; D is unresolved. The CDR3 consists of 17 residues. Trimming stripped 4 bases from V and 4 bases from J, with 20 bases between. Germline values: CDR1 KGHSH, CDR2 LQKENI. The CDR3 bases are TGTGCCAGCTCACGCGAGACCGGACGGGAGAAAGGAAACACCATATATTTT. This sequence encodes CASSRETGREKGNTIYF. Variable domain in full (rest from reference TRBV18 and TRBJ1-3): NAGVMQNPRHLVRRRGQEARLRCSPMKGHSHVYWYRQLPEEGLKFMVYLQKENIIDESGMPKERFSAEFPKEGPSILRIQQVVRGDSAAYFCASSRETGREKGNTIYFGEGSWLTVV.

This rearrangement joins TRBV7-2 to TRBJ2-1, with 7 bases that match TRBD1. The V and J ends lost 6 bases and 0 bases, in that order; junction bases with no gene match: 2. CDR1 SGHTA and CDR2 FQGNSA come from the germline V gene. The CDR3 consists of 14 residues. The chain's CDR3 is CASRYRGSYNEQFF. CDR3 nucleotides: TGTGCCAGCAGATACAGGGGCTCCTACAATGAGCAGTTCTTC.

This chain connects TRBV6-1 to TRBJ1-1, with 7 bases fitting TRBD1. This CDR3 region has 15 residues. V shed 4 bases, J shed 1 base, and the junction held 6 bases outside the gene matches. Germline V gives CDR1 MNHNS, CDR2 SASEGT. Here the CDR3 reads CASSVLRQGNTEAFF. The DNA for the CDR3 is TGTGCCAGCAGTGTACTCCGACAGGGGAACACTGAAGCTTTCTTT.

CDR3 in amino acids: CAISESIGTAYGYTF. CDR3 DNA: TGTGCCATCAGTGAGTCTATCGGGACAGCTTATGGCTACACCTTC. The V and J genes are TRBV10-3 and TRBJ1-2; 7 bases are a match to TRBD1. The CDR3 extends over 15 amino acids. CDR1 and CDR2 (germline): ENHRY, SYGVKD. V lost 0 bases to trimming and J lost 5 bases; unmatched junction nucleotides: 6.

J is TRBJ1-3 and V is TRBV11-2; D call uncertain. Trimming cost V 1 base and J 0 bases, with 7 bases left between them. Germline V gene data show CDR1 as SGHAT and CDR2 as FQNNGV. The CDR3 has 15 residues. Here the CDR3 reads CASSLAIVSGNTIYF. Written as DNA, the CDR3 is TGTGCCAGCAGCTTAGCGATAGTCTCTGGAAACACCATATATTTT.

The chain combines TRBV28 with TRBJ1-5; TRBD1 might be the D (6 bases). The CDR3 is made up of 17 amino acids. The V end was cut by 5 bases, the J end by 0 bases, with 17 bases between. The germline V gene has CDR1 MDHEN and CDR2 SYDVKM. The CDR3 DNA reads TGTGCCAGCAGTGGGGGACGGACAGCCTATAGCAATCAGCCCCAGCATTTT. Translating it yields CASSGGRTAYSNQPQHF.

CDR3 sequence (DNA): TGCGCCAGCAGCTTAACAGCCTCGTACCAAGAGACCCAGTACTTC. This translates into CASSLTASYQETQYF. The chain employs TRBV5-1 and TRBJ2-5; D call uncertain. CDR3 size: 15 residues. V lost 2 bases to trimming and J lost 0 bases, with 11 bases between them. Germline V lookup: CDR1 SGHRS, CDR2 YFSETQ.

J is TRBJ1-1 and V is TRBV7-8, with no clear D. This CDR3 contains 13 residues. Trimming cost V 5 bases and J 10 bases, with 17 bases left between them. In germline, CDR1 is SGHVS, CDR2 FQNEAQ. CDR3 nucleotide sequence: TGTGCCAGCAGCGGCTGGCGGGAGGGAACAGCTTTCTTT. Encoded protein: CASSGWREGTAFF.

The chain carries TRBV19 and TRBJ2-7; 10 positions agree with TRBD1. This CDR3 is built from 15 residues. Germline assignment: CDR1 LNHDA and CDR2 SQIVND (reference sequence). Germline trimming cut 2 bases from V and 5 bases from J; bases unmatched to any gene: 6. CDR3 region: CASSIQGQGIHEQYF. As DNA, the CDR3 is TGTGCCAGTAGTATACAGGGACAGGGGATCCACGAGCAGTACTTC. The entire variable domain, with the rest obtained from reference TRBV19 and TRBJ2-7, is as follows: DGGITQSPKYLFRKEGQNVTLSCEQNLNHDAMYWYRQDPGQGLRLIYYSQIVNDFQKGDIAEGYSVSREKKESFPLTVTSAQKNPTAFYLCASSIQGQGIHEQYFGPGTRLTVT.

The chain joins TRBV10-1 to TRBJ2-3, with 8 nucleotides matching TRBD2. From germline, CDR1 is WNHNN and CDR2 SYGVQD (reference sequence). Unmatched junction bases numbered 7, after V lost 6 bases and J lost 2 bases. The CDR3 is 15 amino acids. CDR3 nucleotides: TGCGCCAGCAGCTGGAGCGGGGGAAACACAGATACGCAGTATTTT. Encoded protein: CASSWSGGNTDTQYF.

In its sample, this clone was seen a few times. The V gene is TRBV5-1, the J gene TRBJ2-3, with D hard to call. V lost 0 bases to trimming and J lost 5 bases, with 13 bases between them. This CDR3 comprises 15 residues. CDR1 and CDR2 (germline): SGHRS, YFSETQ. The CDR3, as DNA: TGCGCCAGCAGCTTGGCCTCGAGGCCGGGAGATACGCAGTATTTT. Translated, it gives CASSLASRPGDTQYF.

The chain couples TRBV29-1 to TRBJ2-3, with 16 bases aligning to TRBD2. Germline values: CDR1 SQVTM, CDR2 ANQGSEA. The V gene end was trimmed by 1 base and the J gene end by 2 bases; junction bases not matched to a gene: 3. CDR3 length: 17 residues. The CDR3 nucleotides are TGCAGCGTTGAAGGGGGACTAGCGGGAGGGCCCACAGATACGCAGTATTTT. Protein product: CSVEGGLAGGPTDTQYF.